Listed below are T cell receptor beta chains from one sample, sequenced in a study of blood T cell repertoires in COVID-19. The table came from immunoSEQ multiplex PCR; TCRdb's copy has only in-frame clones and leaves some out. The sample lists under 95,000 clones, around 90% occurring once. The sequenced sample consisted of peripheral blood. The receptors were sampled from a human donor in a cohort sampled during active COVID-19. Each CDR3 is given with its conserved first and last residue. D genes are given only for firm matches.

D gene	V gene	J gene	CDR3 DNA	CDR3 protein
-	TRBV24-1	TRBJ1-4	TGTGCCACCTCTACCGGGGGAATGGAAAAACTGTTTTTT	CATSTGGMEKLFF
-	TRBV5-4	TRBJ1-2	TGTGCCAGCAGCCTTACAGGGTTAGTGGGCTACACCTTC	CASSLTGLVGYTF
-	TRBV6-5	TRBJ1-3	TGTGCCAGCAGGCCCAGGGGATCTGGAAACACCATATATTTT	CASRPRGSGNTIYF
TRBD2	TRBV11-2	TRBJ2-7	TGTGCCAGCAGCACATTAGCGGGAGTCGCCGAGCAGTACTTC	CASSTLAGVAEQYF
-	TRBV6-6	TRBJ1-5	TGTGCCAGCAGTCCCCGGGGGGGAAGGAGCCCTAATCAGCCCCAGCATTTT	CASSPRGGRSPNQPQHF
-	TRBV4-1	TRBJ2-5	TGCGCCAGCAGCCCAACGGCCAGGATCCAAGAGACCCAGTACTTC	CASSPTARIQETQYF
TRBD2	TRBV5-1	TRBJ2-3	TGCGCCAGCAGCTTGGAAGTAGCGGGAGAGGTGGCACGAGATACGCAGTATTTT	CASSLEVAGEVARDTQYF
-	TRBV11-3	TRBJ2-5	TGTGCCAGTTCGAGAAAAGAGACCCAGTACTTC	CASSRKETQYF
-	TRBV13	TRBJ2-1	TGTGCCAGCAGCTTAAGGGGTGATGAGCAGTTCTTC	CASSLRGDEQFF
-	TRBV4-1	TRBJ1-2	TGCGCCAGCAGCCAAGGGGGCAGTACTAACTATGGCTACACCTTC	CASSQGGSTNYGYTF